A single sample is the source of the 21 T cell receptor beta chains below, sequenced in a study of T-cell reconstitution after alpha-beta-depleted transplantation in children. Unique molecular identifiers were used in preparing the TCRbeta library. TCRdb re-analysed the PCR reads in MiXCR, keeping a single row per CDR3 protein. This table holds approximately 350,000 distinct CDR3 sequences, 10% found once. The sample here was PBMCs from the stem cell graft donor, taken from the stem cell graft. Receptor source: a human donor who donated a stem cell graft to a child with acute lymphoblastic leukemia.

This clonotype has a count of ten or more. The chain links TRBV18 to TRBJ2-7, with D possibly being TRBD1 or TRBD2 (5 bases each). Germline-derived CDR1 and CDR2 are KGHSH and LQKENI. The germline V and J ends were trimmed by 1 base and 2 bases, with 24 bases remaining between them. The CDR3 extends over 19 amino acids. The DNA for the CDR3 is TGTGCCAGCTCACCACAAAAGAGCCTCAGGGAGCTTGTCACCTACGAGCAGTACTTC. Translation gives CASSPQKSLRELVTYEQYF. The variable domain in full, completed from reference TRBV18 and TRBJ2-7, reads NAGVMQNPRHLVRRRGQEARLRCSPMKGHSHVYWYRQLPEEGLKFMVYLQKENIIDESGMPKERFSAEFPKEGPSILRIQQVVRGDSAAYFCASSPQKSLRELVTYEQYFGPGTRLTVT.

This chain links TRBV5-1 with TRBJ2-2, with 9 bases aligning to TRBD1. In germline, CDR1 is SGHRS, CDR2 YFSETQ. With V trimmed by 2 bases and J by 2 bases, 4 bases remained unmatched. This CDR3 spans 16 amino acids. The CDR3 DNA reads as TGCGCCAGCAGCTTTGGGACAGGGTTAAACACCGGGGAGCTGTTTTTT. Protein product: CASSFGTGLNTGELFF. Drawing the rest from reference TRBV5-1 and TRBJ2-2, the complete variable domain is KAGVTQTPRYLIKTRGQQVTLSCSPISGHRSVSWYQQTPGQGLQFLFEYFSETQRNKGNFPGRFSGRQFSNSRSEMNVSTLELGDSALYLCASSFGTGLNTGELFFGEGSRLTVL.

As to this clonotype: A much larger clone sits a single nucleotide away, making a read error possible. The chain combines TRBV5-1 with TRBJ2-3; D possibly corresponds to TRBD2 (6 bases). The CDR3 is made up of 14 amino acids. The germline V gene encodes CDR1 SGHRS and CDR2 YFSETQ. The CDR3 nucleotides are TGCGACAGCAGCGTGACTAGACCCACAGATACGCAGTATTTT. It translates to CDSSVTRPTDTQYF.

This clonotype has just a few counts. V and J are TRBV20-1 and TRBJ2-7, with D unresolved. This CDR3 spans 14 amino acids. Trimming cost V 0 bases and J 2 bases, with 11 bases left between them. From germline, CDR1 is DFQATT and CDR2 SNEGSKA (reference sequence). The CDR3 bases are TGCAGTGCTAGAGATCGGTGGCGGCCCTACGAGCAGTACTTC. Its translation is CSARDRWRPYEQYF.

This clonotype has at least ten counts. V is TRBV20-1 and J is TRBJ2-7; D ambiguous. The CDR3 has 13 residues. The germline V and J ends were trimmed by 7 bases and 0 bases, with 13 bases remaining between them. Germline V lookup: CDR1 DFQATT, CDR2 SNEGSKA (reference sequence). The CDR3 loop reads CSGQTWDSYEQYF. Here the CDR3 DNA reads TGCAGTGGCCAGACATGGGACTCCTACGAGCAGTACTTC.

Only a few counts were recorded for this clonotype. This chain uses TRBV4-3 with TRBJ1-6; a weak D match, TRBD1 (5 bases). There are 14 residues in the CDR3. Germline CDR1 reads LGHNA; CDR2 reads YSLEER. Trimming removed 4 bases from V and 7 bases from J, with 11 bases in between. CDR3 coding DNA: TGCGCCAGCAGCCTTGGGACGGTGAATTCACCCCTCCACTTT. Translation: CASSLGTVNSPLHF.

The sample holds a few counts of this clonotype. The rearrangement links TRBV4-1 to TRBJ2-4; TRBD2 matches at 7 bases. The CDR3 runs 18 residues. J gave up 1 base and V 1 base, and 10 bases lay outside the gene matches. The germline V gene encodes CDR1 MGHRA and CDR2 YSYEKL. In nucleotides, the CDR3 is TGCGCCAGCAGCCAAGGAACCCTAAGCGGGGTGGCCAAAAACATTCAGTACTTC. Protein product: CASSQGTLSGVAKNIQYF.

This chain joins TRBV4-3 and TRBJ2-7; tentative D call: TRBD1 (6 bases). Germline assignment: CDR1 LGHNA and CDR2 YSLEER. The V end was cut by 3 bases, the J end by 3 bases, with 12 bases between. The CDR3 covers 14 residues. CDR3 sequence (DNA): TGCGCCAGCAGCCAGTCTCAGGGACACTACGAGCAGTACTTC. As protein: CASSQSQGHYEQYF.

In regard to this clonotype: Without the conserved terminal phenylalanine or tryptophan, this CDR3 likely stems from a read error. The rearrangement links TRBV5-1 to TRBJ2-3, with TRBD1 matching over 7 bases. This CDR3 contains 13 residues. Germline V gene sequence: CDR1 SGHRS, CDR2 YFSETQ. The V and J ends lost 4 bases and 1 base, in that order; junction bases with no gene match: 0. The DNA of the CDR3 is TGCGCCAGCAGCACAGGGGGCACAGATACGCAGTATTTG. It translates to CASSTGGTDTQYL.

The chain couples TRBV4-3 to TRBJ2-1; 9 positions match TRBD2. This CDR3 contains 16 residues. V was pared by 4 bases and J by 8 bases, with 12 bases of the junction left unmatched. Germline V gene sequence: CDR1 LGHNA, CDR2 YSLEER. CDR3 nucleotide sequence: TGCGCCAGCAGCCCAGGGGTAGCGGGGGTGGGCCATGAGCAGTTCTTC. Translation: CASSPGVAGVGHEQFF.

CDR3 residues: CSARDSLRQTIYNEQFF. CDR3 DNA sequence: TGCAGTGCTAGAGATTCCCTACGACAAACCATATACAATGAGCAGTTCTTC. This chain uses TRBV20-1 with TRBJ2-1; unclear D gene. This CDR3 comprises 17 residues. Trimming removed 0 bases at V and 4 bases at J, with 19 bases between. Per the germline V gene, CDR1 is DFQATT and CDR2 is SNEGSKA (reference sequence).

This clonotype turned up a few times. The chain joins TRBV7-2 to TRBJ1-5, with D unclear. The CDR3 is 16 residues long. Germline values: CDR1 SGHTA, CDR2 FQGNSA. Trimming pared 1 base from V and 3 bases from J, leaving 13 bases between. This chain's CDR3 is CASSLVPRDFNQPQHF. Here the CDR3 DNA reads TGTGCCAGCAGCTTAGTCCCGAGGGATTTCAATCAGCCCCAGCATTTT.

This clonotype was seen a few times. The gene calls are TRBV20-1 and TRBJ2-1; no clear D. The germline V gene encodes CDR1 DFQATT and CDR2 SNEGSKA (reference sequence). Trimming cost V 1 base and J 4 bases, with 17 bases left between them. The CDR3 is 16 amino acids. The CDR3 DNA follows: TGCAGTGCTAGAGGGACGGACGGCCACCTATACAATGAGCAGTTCTTC. Translated, it gives CSARGTDGHLYNEQFF.

Remarks on this clonotype: At one of its ends the junction is not consistent with the germline gene, which may arise from a read error. The rearrangement uses TRBV20-1 and TRBJ2-1; D possibly corresponds to TRBD2 (5 bases). Germline V gene data show CDR1 as DFQATT and CDR2 as SNEGSKA (reference sequence). The CDR3 extends over 15 amino acids. The CDR3 nucleotides are TGCTGTGCTAGAGATCCCCCGGGATCGTGGGATGAGCAGTTCTTC. Its translation is CCARDPPGSWDEQFF.

This clonotype was picked up a small number of times. The chain has TRBV7-2 and TRBJ1-4, with 8 bases that match TRBD1. The V gene's germline CDR1 is SGHTA and CDR2 FQGNSA. The CDR3 spans 15 residues. With V trimmed by 2 bases and J by 7 bases, 6 bases remained unmatched. CDR3 sequence reads: CASSLTRGRGEKLFF. For the CDR3, the DNA is TGTGCCAGCAGCTTAACCAGGGGGCGCGGTGAAAAACTGTTTTTT.

This chain joins TRBV11-2 and TRBJ2-5; TRBD2 might be the D (5 bases). Trimming removed 0 bases from V and 0 bases from J, with 14 bases in between. CDR3 length: 17 amino acids. The V gene's germline CDR1 is SGHAT and CDR2 FQNNGV. For the CDR3, the DNA is TGTGCCAGCAGCTTAGAGATGGCCACGGGGTACCAAGAGACCCAGTACTTC. It codes for CASSLEMATGYQETQYF.

This clonotype was counted only a few times. The chain has TRBV4-2 and TRBJ2-1; the D gene could be TRBD1 or TRBD2 (8 bases each). Germline values: CDR1 LGHNA, CDR2 YNFKEQ. The V and J ends lost 1 base and 6 bases respectively, with 13 bases between them. This CDR3 is 15 amino acids long. Here the CDR3 DNA reads TGTGCCAGCAGCCAAGGGACAGGGACTAGCAATGAGCAGTTCTTC. Its protein product is CASSQGTGTSNEQFF.

This clonotype was counted ten times or more. V gene TRBV20-1 combines with J gene TRBJ1-5, with 8 nucleotides matching TRBD1. Germline values: CDR1 DFQATT, CDR2 SNEGSKA (reference sequence). This CDR3 is 14 amino acids long. Unmatched junction bases numbered 6, after V lost 3 bases and J lost 5 bases. This chain's CDR3 is CSASSGTGYQPQHF. DNA for the CDR3: TGCAGTGCTAGTAGTGGGACAGGTTATCAGCCCCAGCATTTT.

This clonotype was counted at least ten times. V and J are TRBV28 and TRBJ2-5; 7 nucleotides line up with TRBD1. The CDR3 sequence is 13 residues long. V was clipped by 3 bases and J by 5 bases; unmatched bases: 3. Germline V gene data show CDR1 as MDHEN and CDR2 as SYDVKM. CDR3 nucleotide sequence: TGTGCCAGCAGTTTGGGGGACAGCGAGACCCAGTACTTC. Translated, it gives CASSLGDSETQYF. The whole variable domain, remainder taken from reference TRBV28 and TRBJ2-5, is DVKVTQSSRYLVKRTGEKVFLECVQDMDHENMFWYRQDPGLGLRLIYFSYDVKMKEKGDIPEGYSVSREKKERFSLILESASTNQTSMYLCASSLGDSETQYFGPGTRLLVL.

The table lists this clonotype with a few counts. The chain carries TRBV6-1 and TRBJ2-1; D unclear. The CDR3 covers 12 residues. Deletions cut 6 bases from V and 10 bases from J, with 13 bases between. Germline V gene sequence: CDR1 MNHNS, CDR2 SASEGT. The CDR3 here is CASRALGGEQFF. The CDR3 coding sequence is TGTGCCAGCAGGGCTCTGGGCGGCGAGCAGTTCTTC.

This clonotype was seen only a few times. The V gene is TRBV7-9, the J gene TRBJ2-1, with a tentative D call TRBD2 (6 bases). The V gene's germline CDR1 is SEHNR and CDR2 FQNEAQ (reference sequence). V was shortened by 2 bases and J by 5 bases, with 10 bases between the two germline ends. This CDR3 spans 14 amino acids. CDR3 residues: CASSLILAHNEQFF. DNA of the CDR3: TGTGCCAGCAGCTTAATACTAGCTCACAATGAGCAGTTCTTC. The entire variable domain, with the rest obtained from reference TRBV7-9 and TRBJ2-1, is as follows: DTGVSQNPRHKITKRGQNVTFRCDPISEHNRLYWYRQTLGQGPEFLTYFQNEAQLEKSRLLSDRFSAERPKGSFSTLEIQRTEQGDSAMYLCASSLILAHNEQFFGPGTRLTVL.